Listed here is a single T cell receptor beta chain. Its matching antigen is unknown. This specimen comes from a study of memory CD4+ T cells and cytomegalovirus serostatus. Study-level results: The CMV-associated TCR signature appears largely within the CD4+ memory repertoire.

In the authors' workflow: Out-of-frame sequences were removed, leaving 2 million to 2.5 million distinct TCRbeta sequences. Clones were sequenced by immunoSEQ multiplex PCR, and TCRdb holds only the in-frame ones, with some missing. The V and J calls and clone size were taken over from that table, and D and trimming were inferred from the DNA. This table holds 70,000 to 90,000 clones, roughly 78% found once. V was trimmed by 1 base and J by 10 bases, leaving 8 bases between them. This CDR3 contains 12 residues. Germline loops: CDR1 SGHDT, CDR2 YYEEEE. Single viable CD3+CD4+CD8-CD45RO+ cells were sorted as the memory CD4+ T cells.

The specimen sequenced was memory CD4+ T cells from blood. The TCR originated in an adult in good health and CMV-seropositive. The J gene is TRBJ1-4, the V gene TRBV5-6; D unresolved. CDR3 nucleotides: TGTGCCAGCAGCTTGATTTCGGGAAAACTGTTTTTT. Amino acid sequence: CASSLISGKLFF.